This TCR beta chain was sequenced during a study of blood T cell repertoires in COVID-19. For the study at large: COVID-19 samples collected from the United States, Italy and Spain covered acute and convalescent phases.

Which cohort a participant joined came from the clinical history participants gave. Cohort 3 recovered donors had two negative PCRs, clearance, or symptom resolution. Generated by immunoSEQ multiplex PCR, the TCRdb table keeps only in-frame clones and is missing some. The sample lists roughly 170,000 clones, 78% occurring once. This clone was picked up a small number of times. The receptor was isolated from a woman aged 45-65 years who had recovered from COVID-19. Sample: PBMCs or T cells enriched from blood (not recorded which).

The CDR3 is CASSLVQGGGRGNQPQHF. CDR3 nucleotide sequence: TGTGCCAGCAGTTTGGTACAGGGTGGGGGTCGGGGCAATCAGCCCCAGCATTTT. The chain recombines TRBV28 with TRBJ1-5; maybe TRBD1 (6 bases). V was shortened by 3 bases and J by 2 bases, with 20 bases between the two germline ends. This CDR3 contains 18 residues. The V gene's germline CDR1 is MDHEN and CDR2 SYDVKM.